This entry concerns a single T cell receptor (beta chain). Regarding time point: patch test 1, 2 weeks after DPC sensitization. As for treatment: therapeutic diphenylcyclopropenone sensitization with weekly scalp DPC. Patch tests were applied only after blood draws. TCRdb itself ran the RACE reads through MiXCR, one entry per CDR3 protein. The sample consists of roughly 180,000 distinct CDR3 sequences, around 20% of them appearing once. The source of the sample is a study of human T cells and chemical hapten exposure. Study-level background: Variability of per-sample TCR yields stemmed mainly from small differences in pooled library volume.

V was trimmed by 5 bases and J by 5 bases, leaving 13 bases between them. This CDR3 comprises 14 residues. CDR1 and CDR2 from the germline V gene are SGHVS and FQNEAQ. This sample comprised whole blood, obtained in connection with sensitization to the hapten diphenylcyclopropenone (DPC). The receptor's source is a woman aged 45-65 years with alopecia areata. Some clones in this sample may be carry-over from other donors' samples. The chain carries TRBV7-8 and TRBJ2-1, with TRBD2 as a possible D gene (6 bases). The chain's CDR3 is CASSPSESNNEQFF. Here the CDR3 DNA reads TGTGCCAGCAGCCCTAGCGAGTCAAACAATGAGCAGTTCTTC.